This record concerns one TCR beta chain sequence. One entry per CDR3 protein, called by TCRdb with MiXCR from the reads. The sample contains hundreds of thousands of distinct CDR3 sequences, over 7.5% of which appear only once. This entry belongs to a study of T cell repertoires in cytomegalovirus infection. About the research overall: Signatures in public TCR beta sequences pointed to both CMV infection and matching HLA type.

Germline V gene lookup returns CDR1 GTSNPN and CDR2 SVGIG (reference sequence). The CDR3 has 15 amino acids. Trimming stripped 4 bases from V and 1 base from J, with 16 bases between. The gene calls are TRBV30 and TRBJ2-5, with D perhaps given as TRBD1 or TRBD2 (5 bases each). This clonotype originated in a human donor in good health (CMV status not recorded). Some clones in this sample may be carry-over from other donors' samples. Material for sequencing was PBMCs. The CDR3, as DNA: TGTGCCTGGACCTCTCTCCGGGACGTCCAAGAGACCCAGTACTTC. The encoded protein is CAWTSLRDVQETQYF.